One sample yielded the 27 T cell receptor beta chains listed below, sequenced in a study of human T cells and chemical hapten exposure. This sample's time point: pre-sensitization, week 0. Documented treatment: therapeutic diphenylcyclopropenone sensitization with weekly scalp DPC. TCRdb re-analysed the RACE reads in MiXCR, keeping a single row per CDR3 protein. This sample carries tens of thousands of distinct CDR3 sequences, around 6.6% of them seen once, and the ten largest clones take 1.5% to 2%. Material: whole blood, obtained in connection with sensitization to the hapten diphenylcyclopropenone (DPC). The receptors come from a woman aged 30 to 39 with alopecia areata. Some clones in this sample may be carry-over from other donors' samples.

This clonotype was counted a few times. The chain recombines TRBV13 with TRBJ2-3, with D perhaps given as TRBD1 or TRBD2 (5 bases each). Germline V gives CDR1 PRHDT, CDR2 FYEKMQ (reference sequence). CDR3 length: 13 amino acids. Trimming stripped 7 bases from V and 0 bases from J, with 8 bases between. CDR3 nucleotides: TGTGCCAGCACCGGGGACAGCACAGATACGCAGTATTTT. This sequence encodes CASTGDSTDTQYF.

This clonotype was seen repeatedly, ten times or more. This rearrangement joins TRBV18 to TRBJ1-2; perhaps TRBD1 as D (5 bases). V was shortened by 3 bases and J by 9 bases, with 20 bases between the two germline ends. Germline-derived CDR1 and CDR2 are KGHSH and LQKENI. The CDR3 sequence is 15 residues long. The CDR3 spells CASSPGTGRKVSYTF. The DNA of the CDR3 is TGTGCCAGCTCACCGGGGACGGGGCGCAAGGTCAGCTACACCTTC.

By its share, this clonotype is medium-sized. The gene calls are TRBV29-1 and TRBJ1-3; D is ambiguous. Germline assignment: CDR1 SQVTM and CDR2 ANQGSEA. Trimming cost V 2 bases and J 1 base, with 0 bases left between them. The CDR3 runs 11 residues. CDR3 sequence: CSVESGNTIYF. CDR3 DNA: TGCAGCGTTGAATCTGGAAACACCATATATTTT.

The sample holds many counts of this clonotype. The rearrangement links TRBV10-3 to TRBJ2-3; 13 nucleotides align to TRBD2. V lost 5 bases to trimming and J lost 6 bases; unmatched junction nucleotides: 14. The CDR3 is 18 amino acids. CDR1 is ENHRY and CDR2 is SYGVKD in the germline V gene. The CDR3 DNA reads TGTGCCATCAGTCCCAACAGACTAGCGGGGGGACAGGGGGATACGCAGTATTTT. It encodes CAISPNRLAGGQGDTQYF.

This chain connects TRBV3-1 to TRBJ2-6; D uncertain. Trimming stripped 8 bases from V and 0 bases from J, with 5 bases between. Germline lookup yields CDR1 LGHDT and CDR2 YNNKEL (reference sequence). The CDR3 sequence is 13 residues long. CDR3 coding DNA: TGTGCCAGCCTTAGCTCTGGGGCCAACGTCCTGACTTTC. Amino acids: CASLSSGANVLTF.

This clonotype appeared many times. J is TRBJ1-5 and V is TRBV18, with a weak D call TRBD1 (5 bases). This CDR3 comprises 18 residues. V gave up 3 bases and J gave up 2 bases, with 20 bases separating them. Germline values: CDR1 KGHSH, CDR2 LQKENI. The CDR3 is CASSPRAGPPYGNQPQHF. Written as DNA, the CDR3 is TGTGCCAGCTCACCCCGGGCAGGGCCTCCTTATGGCAATCAGCCCCAGCATTTT. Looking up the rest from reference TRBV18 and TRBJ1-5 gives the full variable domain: NAGVMQNPRHLVRRRGQEARLRCSPMKGHSHVYWYRQLPEEGLKFMVYLQKENIIDESGMPKERFSAEFPKEGPSILRIQQVVRGDSAAYFCASSPRAGPPYGNQPQHFGDGTRLSIL.

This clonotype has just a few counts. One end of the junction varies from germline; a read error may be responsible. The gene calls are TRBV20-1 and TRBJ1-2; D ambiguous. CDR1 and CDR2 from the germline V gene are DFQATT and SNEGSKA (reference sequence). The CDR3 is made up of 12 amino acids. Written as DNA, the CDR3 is TGCAGTGCCCCTTATGCTTTCGGTGGCGACACCTTC. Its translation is CSAPYAFGGDTF.

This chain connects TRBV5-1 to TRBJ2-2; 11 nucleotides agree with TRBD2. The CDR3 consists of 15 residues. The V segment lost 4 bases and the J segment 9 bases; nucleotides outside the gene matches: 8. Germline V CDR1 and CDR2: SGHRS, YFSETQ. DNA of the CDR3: TGCGCCAGCAGCCGGATAGCGGGGGGGCCCAGGGAGCTGTTTTTT. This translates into CASSRIAGGPRELFF.

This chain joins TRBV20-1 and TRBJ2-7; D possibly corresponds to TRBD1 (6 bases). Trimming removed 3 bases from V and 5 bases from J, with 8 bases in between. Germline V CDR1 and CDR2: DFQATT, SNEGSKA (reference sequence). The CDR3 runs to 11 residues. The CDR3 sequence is CSASPGDEQYF. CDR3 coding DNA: TGCAGTGCTAGTCCAGGGGACGAGCAGTACTTC.

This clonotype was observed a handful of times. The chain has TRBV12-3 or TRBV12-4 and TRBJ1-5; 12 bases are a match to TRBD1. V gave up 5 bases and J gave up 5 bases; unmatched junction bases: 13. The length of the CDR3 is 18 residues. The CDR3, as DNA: TGTGCCAGCAGTCACCATTCGGGACAGGGGGCTGGTTATCAGCCCCAGCATTTT. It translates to CASSHHSGQGAGYQPQHF.

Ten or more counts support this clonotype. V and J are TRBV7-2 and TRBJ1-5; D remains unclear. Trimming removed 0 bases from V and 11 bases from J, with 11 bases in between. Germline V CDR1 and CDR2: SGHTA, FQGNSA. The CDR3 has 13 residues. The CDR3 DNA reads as TGTGCCAGCAGCTTAGCAGCCGTTGGATCCCAGCATTTT. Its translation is CASSLAAVGSQHF.

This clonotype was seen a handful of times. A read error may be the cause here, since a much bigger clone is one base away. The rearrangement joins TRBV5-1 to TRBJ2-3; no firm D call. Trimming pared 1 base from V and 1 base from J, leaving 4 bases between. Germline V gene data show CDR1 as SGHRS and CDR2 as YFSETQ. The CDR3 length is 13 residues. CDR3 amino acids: CASSLRGTDTQYF. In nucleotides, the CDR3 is TGCGCCAGCAGCTTGAGGGGCACAGATACGCAGTATTTT.

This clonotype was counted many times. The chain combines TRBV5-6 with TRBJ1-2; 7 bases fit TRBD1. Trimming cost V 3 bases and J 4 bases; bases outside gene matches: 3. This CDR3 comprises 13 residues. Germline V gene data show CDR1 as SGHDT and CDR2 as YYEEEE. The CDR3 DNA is TGTGCCAGCAGCTCACAGGGGATCTATGGCTACACCTTC. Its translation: CASSSQGIYGYTF.

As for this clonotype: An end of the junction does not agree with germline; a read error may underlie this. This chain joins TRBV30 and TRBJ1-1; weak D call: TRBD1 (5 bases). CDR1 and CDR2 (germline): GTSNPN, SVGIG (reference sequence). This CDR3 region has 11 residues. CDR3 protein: CVWSGGIEAFF. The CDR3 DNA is TGTGTCTGGAGTGGGGGTATTGAAGCTTTCTTT.

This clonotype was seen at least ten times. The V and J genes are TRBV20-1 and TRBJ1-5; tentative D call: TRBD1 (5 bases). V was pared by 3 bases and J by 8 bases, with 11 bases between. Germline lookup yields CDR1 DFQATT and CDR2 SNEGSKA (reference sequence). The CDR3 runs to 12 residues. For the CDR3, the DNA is TGCAGTGCTAGTAGGCCCAGGGAGCCCCAGCATTTT. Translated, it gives CSASRPREPQHF.

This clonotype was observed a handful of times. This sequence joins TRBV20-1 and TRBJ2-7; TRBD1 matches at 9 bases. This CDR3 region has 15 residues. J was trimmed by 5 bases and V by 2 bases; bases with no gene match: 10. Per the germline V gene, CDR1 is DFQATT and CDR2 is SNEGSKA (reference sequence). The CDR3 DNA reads TGCAGTGCTAGACCAACAGGGGGCAAGATCGACGAGCAGTACTTC. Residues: CSARPTGGKIDEQYF.

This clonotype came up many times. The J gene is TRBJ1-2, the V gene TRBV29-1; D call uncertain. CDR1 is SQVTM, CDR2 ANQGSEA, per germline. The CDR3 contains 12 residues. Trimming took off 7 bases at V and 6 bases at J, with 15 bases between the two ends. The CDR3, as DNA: TGCAGCGGCGGGTCCTTGGCTCATGGCTACACCTTC. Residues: CSGGSLAHGYTF.

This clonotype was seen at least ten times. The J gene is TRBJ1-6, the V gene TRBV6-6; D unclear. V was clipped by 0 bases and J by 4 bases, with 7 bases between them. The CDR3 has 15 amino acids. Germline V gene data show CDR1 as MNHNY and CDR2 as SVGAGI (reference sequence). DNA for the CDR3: TGTGCCAGCAGTTACTCCCAGAGTTATAATTCACCCCTCCACTTT. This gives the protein CASSYSQSYNSPLHF.

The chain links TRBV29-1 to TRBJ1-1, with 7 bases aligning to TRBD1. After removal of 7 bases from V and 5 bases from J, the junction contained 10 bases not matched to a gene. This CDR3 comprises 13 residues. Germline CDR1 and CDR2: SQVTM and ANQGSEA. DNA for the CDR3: TGCAGCGGGACAACGACAGGGAGGACTGAAGCTTTCTTT. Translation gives CSGTTTGRTEAFF.

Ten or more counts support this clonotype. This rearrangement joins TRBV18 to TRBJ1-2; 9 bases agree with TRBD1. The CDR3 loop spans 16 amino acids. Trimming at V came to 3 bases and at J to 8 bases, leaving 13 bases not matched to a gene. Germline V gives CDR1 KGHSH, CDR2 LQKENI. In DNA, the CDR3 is TGTGCCAGCTCACCCCCCGGGACAGGGCCCTTCAAGGGCTACACCTTC. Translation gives CASSPPGTGPFKGYTF.

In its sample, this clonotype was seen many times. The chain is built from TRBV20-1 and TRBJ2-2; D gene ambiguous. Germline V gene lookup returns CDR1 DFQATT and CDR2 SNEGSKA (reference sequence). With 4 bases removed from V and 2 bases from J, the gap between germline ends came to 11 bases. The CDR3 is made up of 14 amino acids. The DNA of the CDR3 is TGCAGTGCTAAAGTGGGCTCAAACACCGGGGAGCTGTTTTTT. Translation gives CSAKVGSNTGELFF.

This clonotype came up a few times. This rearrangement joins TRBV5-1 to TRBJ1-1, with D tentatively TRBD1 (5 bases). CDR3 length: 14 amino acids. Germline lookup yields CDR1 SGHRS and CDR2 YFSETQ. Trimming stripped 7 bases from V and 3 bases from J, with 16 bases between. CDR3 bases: TGCGCCAGCGAGGGACGGGGAAGGTACACTGAAGCTTTCTTT. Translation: CASEGRGRYTEAFF. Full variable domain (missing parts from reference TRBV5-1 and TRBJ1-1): KAGVTQTPRYLIKTRGQQVTLSCSPISGHRSVSWYQQTPGQGLQFLFEYFSETQRNKGNFPGRFSGRQFSNSRSEMNVSTLELGDSALYLCASEGRGRYTEAFFGQGTRLTVV.

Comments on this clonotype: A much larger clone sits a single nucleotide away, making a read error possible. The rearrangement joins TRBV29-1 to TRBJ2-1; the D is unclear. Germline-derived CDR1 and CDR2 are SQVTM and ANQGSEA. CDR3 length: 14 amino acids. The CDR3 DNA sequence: TGCAGCGTTGTTAGGCAGAGCTCCCACAATGAGCAGTTCTTC. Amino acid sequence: CSVVRQSSHNEQFF.

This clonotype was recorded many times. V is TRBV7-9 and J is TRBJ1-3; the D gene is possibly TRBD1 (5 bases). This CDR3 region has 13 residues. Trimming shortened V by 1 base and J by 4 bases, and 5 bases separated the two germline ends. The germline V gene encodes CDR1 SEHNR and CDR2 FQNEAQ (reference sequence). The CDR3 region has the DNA TGTGCCAGCAGCTTAGGGGACGGAAACACCATATATTTT. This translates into CASSLGDGNTIYF.

CDR3 sequence: CASSYSTGQPQHF. The CDR3, as DNA: TGTGCCAGCAGTTACTCGACGGGTCAGCCCCAGCATTTT. This chain joins TRBV6-5 and TRBJ1-5; D is unresolved. The CDR3 sequence is 13 residues long. V gave up 0 bases and J gave up 6 bases, with 6 bases separating them. Germline lookup yields CDR1 MNHEY and CDR2 SVGAGI.

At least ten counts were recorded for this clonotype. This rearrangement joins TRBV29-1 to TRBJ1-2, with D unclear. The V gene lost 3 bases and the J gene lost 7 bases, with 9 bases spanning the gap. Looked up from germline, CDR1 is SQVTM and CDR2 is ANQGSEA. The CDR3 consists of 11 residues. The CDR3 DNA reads TGCAGCGTTGAGCTAGGCCCTGGCTACACCTTC. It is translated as CSVELGPGYTF.

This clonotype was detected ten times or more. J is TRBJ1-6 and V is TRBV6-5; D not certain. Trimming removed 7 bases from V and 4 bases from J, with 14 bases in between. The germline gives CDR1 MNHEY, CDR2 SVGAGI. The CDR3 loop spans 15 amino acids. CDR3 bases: TGTGCCAGCAAAAAATCCCGGTCATATAATTCACCCCTCCACTTT. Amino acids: CASKKSRSYNSPLHF.